The 14 T cell receptor beta chains below come from one sample, sequenced in a study of regulatory T cells in long-lasting Graves disease. The authors built TCR beta libraries using iRepertoire HTBI primers and Arm-PCR of CDR3 regions. One entry per CDR3 protein, called by TCRdb with MiXCR from the multiplex PCR reads. This table holds about 350,000 distinct CDR3 sequences, around 15% found once. This sample's time point: newly diagnosed GD, antithyroid drugs for less than 3 months. The TCR library was made from RNA that had been extracted from PBMCs in TRIzol. These records were also assigned to another study, of T cells in Graves' hyperthyroidism and ophthalmopathy.

The specimen comprised peripheral blood mononuclear cells (PBMCs), sampled at new diagnosis, from a patient treated with antithyroid drugs. The receptors were gathered from a man between 35 and 55 years old with Graves disease.

In this sample, this clonotype turned up many times. The V and J genes are TRBV7-9 and TRBJ2-7, with D unresolved. CDR3 size: 15 residues. V was pared by 5 bases and J by 6 bases, with 20 bases between. Germline V gene lookup returns CDR1 SEHNR and CDR2 FQNEAQ (reference sequence). The CDR3 here is CASSLQGNAVREQYF. The CDR3 coding sequence is TGTGCCAGCAGCCTACAAGGCAACGCAGTGCGCGAGCAGTACTTC.

The CDR3 loop reads CASSQGRVRYEQYF. CDR3 coding DNA: TGTGCCAGCAGCCAAGGGAGGGTCCGGTACGAGCAGTACTTC. The V gene is TRBV7-2, the J gene TRBJ2-7; TRBD2 aligns across 7 bases. The CDR3 extends over 14 amino acids. Germline CDR1 reads SGHTA; CDR2 reads FQGNSA. The trim removed 5 bases at V and 4 bases at J, leaving 8 bases unmatched.

This clonotype was counted at least ten times. The genes are TRBV5-1 and TRBJ1-2; TRBD1 agrees at 7 bases. This CDR3 contains 15 residues. Trimming took 2 bases from V and 6 from J; bases not matched to a gene: 10. Germline V CDR1 and CDR2: SGHRS, YFSETQ. CDR3 protein: CASSLYRGGADGYTF. The CDR3 DNA follows: TGCGCCAGCAGCTTATATCGAGGGGGCGCGGATGGCTACACCTTC.

This clonotype came up many times. The rearrangement uses TRBV6-1 and TRBJ1-5; the D gene is possibly TRBD1 (6 bases). This CDR3 region has 15 residues. Trimming cost V 6 bases and J 2 bases, with 14 bases left between them. From germline, CDR1 is MNHNS and CDR2 SASEGT. The CDR3 DNA is TGTGCCAGCAGAAGACAGGTTAATGGCAATCAGCCCCAGCATTTT. This sequence encodes CASRRQVNGNQPQHF.

This clonotype was seen more than once but under ten times. CDR3 residues: CASSPESRDRAPLYF. The CDR3 region has the DNA TGTGCCAGCAGTCCCGAGTCCCGGGACAGGGCGCCCCTATACTTC. The chain couples TRBV2 to TRBJ2-5; 9 positions match TRBD1. Trimming took 5 bases from V and 14 from J; bases not matched to a gene: 18. The germline V gene encodes CDR1 SNHLY and CDR2 FYNNEI. This CDR3 has 15 residues.

This clonotype was seen repeatedly, ten times or more. This rearrangement joins TRBV2 to TRBJ2-2; 8 bases are a match to TRBD1. Trimming at V came to 6 bases and at J to 0 bases, leaving 6 bases not matched to a gene. The germline CDR1 and CDR2 sequences are SNHLY and FYNNEI. This CDR3 is 16 amino acids long. CDR3 protein: CASSFRGRANTGELFF. The CDR3 region has the DNA TGTGCCAGCAGCTTCAGGGGGCGGGCGAACACCGGGGAGCTGTTTTTT.

This clonotype occurred many times. CDR3 bases: TGTGCCAGCAGTGATCAGGGGACGTTAGCCAAAAACATTCAGTACTTC. Its protein product is CASSDQGTLAKNIQYF. The chain recombines TRBV2 with TRBJ2-4, with D possibly being TRBD1 (6 bases). From germline, CDR1 is SNHLY and CDR2 FYNNEI. V was shortened by 3 bases and J by 0 bases, with 12 bases between the two germline ends. The CDR3 has 16 residues. Full variable domain (remainder filled in from reference TRBV2 and TRBJ2-4): EPEVTQTPSHQVTQMGQEVILRCVPISNHLYFYWYRQILGQKVEFLVSFYNNEISEKSEIFDDQFSVERPDGSNFTLKIRSTKLEDSAMYFCASSDQGTLAKNIQYFGAGTRLSVL.

This clonotype occurred many times. The DNA for the CDR3 is TGTGCCACCAGCAAGGGGGGGCCTGAAGCTTTCTTT. Protein: CATSKGGPEAFF. The V and J genes are TRBV15 and TRBJ1-1, with D maybe TRBD1 (6 bases). Germline V CDR1 and CDR2: LNHNV, YYDKDF (reference sequence). The CDR3 spans 12 residues. Between the trimmed V and J ends, which lost 4 bases and 6 bases, there was a span of 9 bases.

This clonotype has a count of ten or more. In nucleotides, the CDR3 is TGCGCCAGCAGCCCTATCGGGACAGCTAACAATGAGCAGTTCTTC. This translates into CASSPIGTANNEQFF. The chain couples TRBV5-1 to TRBJ2-1; TRBD1 matches at 7 bases. The CDR3 length is 15 residues. After removal of 4 bases from V and 5 bases from J, the junction contained 9 bases not matched to a gene. Germline CDR1 reads SGHRS; CDR2 reads YFSETQ.

The chain is built from TRBV5-8 and TRBJ2-3; 7 positions match TRBD2. Per germline, CDR1 SGHTS and CDR2 YDEGEE. J lost 4 bases, V lost 4 bases, and 9 bases had no gene match. This CDR3 region has 15 residues. The CDR3, as DNA: TGTGCCAGCAGCGGCCGGGGGGAGGGTTCAGATACGCAGTATTTT. Its translation is CASSGRGEGSDTQYF.

To note about this clonotype: Since a much larger clone is just one base distant, this may be a read error. The V call is TRBV7-2, the J call TRBJ2-5; 10 bases agree with TRBD2. CDR3 length: 15 residues. The J segment lost 11 bases and the V segment lost 5 bases, leaving 14 bases of the junction unmatched. Germline CDR1 is SGHTA and CDR2 is FQGNSA. The DNA of the CDR3 is TGTGCCAGCAGCATTAGCGGGGGGTCTTGGGATGAGCAGTACTTC. Its translation: CASSISGGSWDEQYF.

This clonotype has a handful of counts. The CDR3 nucleotides read TGCGCCAGCAGCGCCGGGACAGGGTGGTACGAGCAGTACTTC. Amino acids: CASSAGTGWYEQYF. This chain joins TRBV5-1 and TRBJ2-7; 9 nucleotides line up with TRBD1. Germline lookup yields CDR1 SGHRS and CDR2 YFSETQ. The CDR3 contains 14 residues. Germline trimming cut 4 bases from V and 4 bases from J; bases unmatched to any gene: 6.

The chain employs TRBV4-3 and TRBJ2-7; D unclear. Germline V CDR1 and CDR2: LGHNA, YSLEER. With 4 bases removed from V and 2 bases from J, the gap between germline ends came to 9 bases. CDR3 length: 13 amino acids. The CDR3 sequence is CASSRDIAYEQYF. In DNA, the CDR3 is TGCGCCAGCAGCCGAGACATTGCCTACGAGCAGTACTTC.

On this clonotype: A far bigger clonotype differs at one base, so this is likely a read error. The V call is TRBV5-1, the J call TRBJ2-3; D perhaps matches TRBD1 (6 bases). The J call may be in error: the DNA end matches TRBJ1-1 better. Germline lookup yields CDR1 SGHRS and CDR2 YFSETQ. This CDR3 spans 16 amino acids. The CDR3: CAGSLVGTNRGTEAFF. DNA for the CDR3: TGCGCCGGCAGCTTGGTGGGGACAAATAGGGGCACTGAAGCTTTCTTT.